The source of this T cell receptor (beta chain) is a study of tissue T cells after allogeneic stem cell transplantation. The germline V gene encodes CDR1 NSQYPW and CDR2 LRSPGD (reference sequence). The CDR3 covers 14 residues. V shed 4 bases, J shed 2 bases, and the junction held 0 bases outside the gene matches. Broader study findings: The patient cohort was small and clinically heterogeneous, with limited sampling depth. Some tissue clones might be persisting host cells; their alloreactivity or antigen specificity was not determined. Anatomically similar tissues had similar TCR repertoires within each patient.

Time point given: mouse harvest day 14 after allogeneic transplant. Mouse grafts combined 10^7 T-cell-depleted bone marrow cells with 10^6 splenic CD5+ T cells. Mice had MHC-mismatched B6 into BALB/c GVHD, sampled day 7 or 14. This clone was recorded a few times. The antigen is not known. Gene names and germline refer to mouse. The read ends 1 residue shy of where the CDR3 ends; the end is completed using the germline J gene. Sequencing was performed with immunoSEQ multiplex PCR; in TCRdb, only in-frame clones are kept and a portion is missing. The sample yields roughly 1,600 clones, nearly 50% seen once.

The sample consisted of spleen. The sequence derives from a female BALB/c mouse given C57BL/6 T cells with graft-versus-host disease after an allogeneic hematopoietic cell transplant. This chain connects TRBV1 to TRBJ2-5, with 10 nucleotides matching TRBD2. CDR3 DNA (partial): TGCACCTGCAGTGACTGGGGGGGCCAAGACACCCAGTAC. Translated, it gives CTCSDWGGQDTQY. The full CDR3 reads CTCSDWGGQDTQYF.